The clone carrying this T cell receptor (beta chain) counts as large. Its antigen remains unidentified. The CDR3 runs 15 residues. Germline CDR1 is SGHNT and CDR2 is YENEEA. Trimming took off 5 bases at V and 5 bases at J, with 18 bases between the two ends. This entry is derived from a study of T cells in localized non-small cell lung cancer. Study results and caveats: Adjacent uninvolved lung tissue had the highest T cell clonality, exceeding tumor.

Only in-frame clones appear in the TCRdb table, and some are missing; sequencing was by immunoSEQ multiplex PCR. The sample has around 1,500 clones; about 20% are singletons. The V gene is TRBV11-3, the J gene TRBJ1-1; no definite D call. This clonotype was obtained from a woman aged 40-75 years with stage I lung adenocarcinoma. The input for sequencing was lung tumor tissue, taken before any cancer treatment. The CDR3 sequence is CASSPVRALGTEAFF. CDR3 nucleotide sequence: TGTGCCAGCAGCCCTGTTAGGGCACTGGGGACTGAAGCTTTCTTT.